These T cell receptor beta chains were read from a single sample in a study of T-cell memory formation after mild COVID-19. TCRdb re-called the 5' RACE reads through MiXCR, storing one row per CDR3 protein. The data show some 320,000 distinct CDR3 sequences, around 15% seen once. The sequencing sample was made of PBMCs or a T cell subset sorted from them (not recorded which). The receptors were gathered from a man between 18 and 29 years old who had mild COVID-19 (a few samples of this study predate the infection). Cell type and time point are not known. The CDR3 runs from the conserved cysteine through the conserved F or W. The D gene is left open where the match is weak. Size values are once, few and many counts, or a class for expanded clones, and some rows have none.

cdr3_aa cdr3_nt v_call cdr3_length j_call d_call clone_size
CASSLGTAGSYNEQFF TGTGCTAGCAGCTTAGGGACCGCAGGCTCCTACAATGAGCAGTTCTTC TRBV7-7 16 TRBJ2-1 NA NA
CASSSLETDTQYF TGTGCCAGCAGCTCACTAGAGACAGATACGCAGTATTTT TRBV11-2 13 TRBJ2-3 NA NA
CASSLAAHTGELFF TGCGCCAGCAGCTTGGCCGCTCACACCGGGGAGCTGTTTTTT TRBV5-1 14 TRBJ2-2 NA NA
CASSPQDLYFQETQYF TGTGCCAGCTCACCCCAGGACCTGTACTTCCAAGAGACCCAGTACTTC TRBV18 16 TRBJ2-5 NA many
CSAPRGGSQNEQYF TGCAGTGCTCCTCGTGGGGGTTCCCAGAACGAGCAGTACTTC TRBV20-1 14 TRBJ2-7 NA NA
CASSLWGDGNQPQHF TGCGCCAGCAGCTTGTGGGGTGACGGCAATCAGCCCCAGCATTTT TRBV5-1 15 TRBJ1-5 NA few
CSVERRGLLRETQYF TGCAGCGTTGAGAGAAGGGGGCTCTTGAGGGAGACCCAGTACTTC TRBV29-1 15 TRBJ2-5 TRBD1 NA
CASSQDMSREETQYF TGCGCCAGCAGCCAAGATATGTCCAGGGAAGAGACCCAGTACTTC TRBV4-3 15 TRBJ2-5 NA NA
CASSLTPSGGNGETQYF TGCGCCAGCAGCCTGACTCCGAGCGGGGGGAACGGAGAGACCCAGTACTTC TRBV5-1 17 TRBJ2-5 TRBD2 NA
CASSLQTAYSNQPQHF TGTGCCAGTAGTCTTCAGACAGCATATAGCAATCAGCCCCAGCATTTT TRBV19 16 TRBJ1-5 NA few
CASRGTSANNEQFF TGTGCCAGTCGTGGGACTAGCGCCAACAATGAGCAGTTCTTC TRBV6-2/TRBV6-3 14 TRBJ2-1 TRBD2 NA
CSARDRVAQGAFF TGCAGTGCTAGAGATCGAGTGGCCCAGGGGGCTTTCTTT TRBV20-1 13 TRBJ1-1 NA NA
CDSSLYGVDGYTF TGTGACAGCAGCTTATATGGGGTCGATGGCTACACCTTC TRBV11-2 13 TRBJ1-2 NA NA
CASSHAQRGEETQYF TGCGCCAGCAGCCATGCTCAGCGGGGGGAAGAGACCCAGTACTTC TRBV4-1 15 TRBJ2-5 TRBD2 NA
CSAIVLLGNSPLHF TGCAGTGCTATTGTCCTATTGGGTAATTCACCCCTCCACTTT TRBV20-1 14 TRBJ1-6 NA NA
CASGLLGGAGYTF TGTGCTAGTGGTTTGTTGGGGGGTGCTGGCTACACCTTC TRBV12-5 13 TRBJ1-2 NA NA
CASSNPGQGGTGELFF TGTGCCAGCAGCAACCCGGGACAGGGTGGCACCGGGGAGCTGTTTTTT TRBV7-9 16 TRBJ2-2 TRBD1 few
CASSLDPGPGNTIYF TGTGCCAGCAGCTTAGATCCGGGGCCAGGAAACACCATATATTTT TRBV11-2 15 TRBJ1-3 NA NA
CASSSGSHLTDTQYF TGTGCCAGCAGCTCCGGGTCCCATCTAACAGATACGCAGTATTTT TRBV7-3 15 TRBJ2-3 NA few
CASSPTGTSGPKNIQYF TGTGCCAGCAGCCCCACCGGGACTAGTGGTCCCAAAAACATTCAGTACTTC TRBV7-9 17 TRBJ2-4 TRBD2 few
CASSLGQGIRETQYF TGTGCCAGCAGCTTAGGGCAGGGGATACGGGAGACCCAGTACTTC TRBV7-2 15 TRBJ2-5 NA few
CASSLGFRTGEYGYTF TGCGCCAGCAGCCTGGGCTTTCGGACAGGGGAGTATGGCTACACCTTC TRBV5-1 16 TRBJ1-2 TRBD1 NA
CASSPGGDGETQYF TGTGCCAGCAGCCCGGGTGGGGATGGGGAGACCCAGTACTTC TRBV7-6 14 TRBJ2-5 NA few
CASSQVTQDEKLFF TGTGCCAGCAGCCAGGTCACGCAAGATGAAAAACTGTTTTTT TRBV4-2 14 TRBJ1-4 NA NA
CASSAAYGYTF TGTGCCAGCAGCGCAGCCTATGGCTACACCTTC TRBV9 11 TRBJ1-2 NA NA
CASSQDRLDEQFF TGCGCCAGCAGCCAAGATCGGCTGGATGAGCAGTTCTTC TRBV4-3 13 TRBJ2-1 NA few
CASSWRQGGSSEQYF TGTGCCAGCAGTTGGAGACAGGGGGGAAGTTCCGAGCAGTACTTC TRBV6-5 15 TRBJ2-7 TRBD1 few
CASSHTVRGTRVIF TGTGCCAGCAGCCACACCGTGCGGGGCACCCGAGTAATCTTC TRBV14 14 TRBJ2-1 NA few
CASSQDLILSAYNEQFF TGCGCCAGCAGCCAAGATTTGATACTAAGTGCATACAATGAGCAGTTCTTC TRBV4-3 17 TRBJ2-1 NA NA
CSAATSGGRYNEQFF TGCAGTGCTGCTACTAGCGGGGGCCGGTACAATGAGCAGTTCTTC TRBV20-1 15 TRBJ2-1 TRBD2 few
CASSLRDRGRQTQYF TGCGCCAGCAGCTTGAGGGACAGGGGGCGGCAGACCCAGTACTTC TRBV5-1 15 TRBJ2-5 TRBD1 many
CASSSASGRVRGELFF TGCGCCAGCAGCTCGGCCTCGGGACGAGTCAGGGGGGAGCTGTTTTTT TRBV5-1 16 TRBJ2-2 NA NA
CASSSGGDNNEQFF TGCGCCAGCAGTAGCGGGGGGGATAACAATGAGCAGTTCTTC TRBV5-1 14 TRBJ2-1 TRBD2 NA
CASSYSGEGTEAFF TGTGCCAGCAGTTACTCAGGGGAGGGCACTGAAGCTTTCTTT TRBV6-7 14 TRBJ1-1 NA few
CATSMGLGDTQYF TGTGCCACCTCGATGGGTCTTGGAGATACGCAGTATTTT TRBV6-5 13 TRBJ2-3 NA few
CSVAHRGSEKLFF TGCAGCGTTGCCCACAGGGGCTCCGAAAAACTGTTTTTT TRBV29-1 13 TRBJ1-4 TRBD1 NA
CASSPMGIGGVGQPQHF TGTGCCAGCAGCCCAATGGGGATAGGGGGCGTGGGTCAGCCCCAGCATTTT TRBV12-3/TRBV12-4 17 TRBJ1-5 TRBD1 NA
CASSLNGGTTEAFF TGTGCCAGCAGTTTAAACGGGGGTACGACTGAAGCTTTCTTT TRBV12-3/TRBV12-4 14 TRBJ1-1 NA NA
CASSQDGGGGAIDTQYF TGCGCCAGCAGCCAAGATGGCGGCGGGGGGGCCATAGATACGCAGTATTTT TRBV4-1 17 TRBJ2-3 TRBD2 few
CASSPWGGNNSPLHF TGTGCCAGCAGTCCATGGGGAGGGAACAATTCACCCCTCCACTTT TRBV12-3/TRBV12-4 15 TRBJ1-6 NA NA
CASSSRTGVGTGELFF TGTGCCAGCAGCTCGCGGACAGGGGTCGGCACCGGGGAGCTGTTTTTT TRBV7-2 16 TRBJ2-2 TRBD1 NA
CASIDLGATQYF TGTGCCAGCATTGACTTAGGTGCTACGCAGTATTTT TRBV6-2/TRBV6-3 12 TRBJ2-3 NA few
CSVGTGGSYNEQFF TGCAGCGTTGGGACAGGGGGCTCCTACAATGAGCAGTTCTTC TRBV29-1 14 TRBJ2-1 TRBD1 NA
CASSNVPGTGYNEQFF TGCGCCAGCAGCAATGTACCCGGGACTGGCTACAATGAGCAGTTCTTC TRBV5-1 16 TRBJ2-1 NA NA
CASRADTFNQPQHF TGTGCCAGCAGAGCCGACACGTTCAATCAGCCCCAGCATTTT TRBV6-1 14 TRBJ1-5 NA NA
CASSPHRGGRTGELFF TGTGCCAGCAGCCCCCACAGGGGGGGGAGAACCGGGGAGCTGTTTTTT TRBV6-5 16 TRBJ2-2 NA NA
CASSHGQGTGELFF TGCGCCAGCAGCCATGGACAGGGCACCGGGGAGCTGTTTTTT TRBV4-3 14 TRBJ2-2 TRBD1 NA
CSARTGRDEKLFF TGCAGTGCTAGGACAGGACGGGATGAAAAACTGTTTTTT TRBV20-1 13 TRBJ1-4 NA NA
CASSYQSRPHAGGYTF TGTGCCAGCAGTTACCAAAGTCGTCCACACGCTGGTGGCTACACCTTC TRBV6-5 16 TRBJ1-2 NA few
CASSPQGWGTEAFF TGTGCCAGCAGCCCGCAGGGCTGGGGGACTGAAGCTTTCTTT TRBV3-1 14 TRBJ1-1 NA NA
CASSPGQGRGNTIYF TGTGCCAGCAGCCCTGGACAGGGAAGGGGAAACACCATATATTTT TRBV11-2 15 TRBJ1-3 TRBD1 few
CAITPTGKTEAFF TGTGCCATCACACCGACAGGGAAAACTGAAGCTTTCTTT TRBV10-3 13 TRBJ1-1 TRBD1 few